Detailed here is one TCR beta chain. Its matching antigen is unknown. While the first cohort had 600 to 850 subjects, the donors belonged to the separate validation cohort of roughly 130 subjects. The data belong to a study of cytomegalovirus exposure and HLA in healthy donors. Study results and limitations: Specificity of three CMV-associated chains for CMV antigens was verified in vitro. There were some public TCRs occurring in many donors, but most TCR sequences were rare.

CDR1 is MNHEY and CDR2 is SMNVEV in the germline V gene (reference sequence). V was cut by 1 base and J by 0 bases, with 19 bases left in between. The CDR3 covers 18 residues. Measured with immunoSEQ multiplex PCR; TCRdb has only the in-frame clones, and not every one. The sample contains 150,000 to 200,000 clones, 84% of which appear only once. The sequence came from a young man in good health and CMV-seropositive. J is TRBJ2-7 and V is TRBV27, with TRBD1 as a possible D gene (5 bases). Specimen: PBMCs. The CDR3 DNA sequence: TGTGCCAGCAGTTTATATATGCCAGGGCCTTCGAGCTCCTACGAGCAGTACTTC. It specifies CASSLYMPGPSSSYEQYF.